A selection of T cell receptor beta chains follows, all from one sample in a study of T cell changes during pregnancy in multiple sclerosis. Here immunoSEQ multiplex PCR was the method, and the copy in TCRdb shows in-frame clones only, minus some. The sample lists over 30,000 clones, approximately 90% occurring once. Sample: CD4+ T cells from peripheral blood mononuclear cells, taken in the third trimester of pregnancy. These receptors all stem from a female donor in good health, enrolled as a control in a pregnancy study. CDR3s include the opening cysteine and the closing phenylalanine or tryptophan. The D gene is left open where the match is weak. Clone size appears in some rows only: once, few, many, or a class for an expanded clone.

J gene: TRBJ2-3; CDR3 length: 15; clone size: NA; D gene: NA; V gene: TRBV5-4; CDR3 DNA: TGTGCCAGCAGCTTGGAGGGGGTCCGCACAGATACGCAGTATTTT; CDR3 protein: CASSLEGVRTDTQYF
J gene: TRBJ1-1; CDR3 length: 13; clone size: NA; D gene: TRBD1; V gene: TRBV28; CDR3 DNA: TGTGCCAGCAGGCTGATGACAGGGACTGAAGCTTTCTTT; CDR3 protein: CASRLMTGTEAFF
J gene: TRBJ1-3; CDR3 length: 18; clone size: once; D gene: TRBD1; V gene: TRBV18; CDR3 DNA: TGTGCCAGCTCACTAAACGAACAGGGGCTGAGCTCTGGAAACACCATATATTTT; CDR3 protein: CASSLNEQGLSSGNTIYF
J gene: TRBJ2-1; CDR3 length: 14; clone size: NA; D gene: NA; V gene: TRBV5-1; CDR3 DNA: TGCGCCAGCAGCTTGGTCCAGGGGTCAGCCGGGTCGGTCTTC; CDR3 protein: CASSLVQGSAGSVF
J gene: TRBJ1-1; CDR3 length: 13; clone size: few; D gene: NA; V gene: TRBV6-1; CDR3 DNA: TGTGCCAGCAGTTCCTCCCCTGACACTGAAGCTTTCTTT; CDR3 protein: CASSSSPDTEAFF
J gene: TRBJ2-1; CDR3 length: 14; clone size: NA; D gene: NA; V gene: TRBV9; CDR3 DNA: TGTGCCAGCAGCGTAGGTGACTATAGGAATGAGCAGTTCTTC; CDR3 protein: CASSVGDYRNEQFF
J gene: TRBJ2-3; CDR3 length: 12; clone size: NA; D gene: TRBD1; V gene: TRBV2; CDR3 DNA: TGTGCCAGCAGGGGTGACAGGGGTACGCAGTATTTT; CDR3 protein: CASRGDRGTQYF
J gene: TRBJ2-7; CDR3 length: 16; clone size: NA; D gene: NA; V gene: TRBV28; CDR3 DNA: TGTGCCAGCAGTTTAAGGTTGGGGCAGGCCTCCTACGAGCAGTACTTC; CDR3 protein: CASSLRLGQASYEQYF
J gene: TRBJ2-3; CDR3 length: 17; clone size: NA; D gene: TRBD2; V gene: TRBV5-4; CDR3 DNA: TGTGCCAGCAGCTTGAGCGGGAGGGCCCTTTACACAGATACGCAGTATTTT; CDR3 protein: CASSLSGRALYTDTQYF
J gene: TRBJ1-4; CDR3 length: 17; clone size: NA; D gene: NA; V gene: TRBV10-3; CDR3 DNA: TGTGCCATCAGTGACCCGACGGCCTCCGCGGAGGGTGAAAAACTGTTTTTT; CDR3 protein: CAISDPTASAEGEKLFF
J gene: TRBJ2-1; CDR3 length: 14; clone size: NA; D gene: TRBD2; V gene: TRBV30; CDR3 DNA: TGTGCCTCCGCGACTAGCGGGAGAGTGAATGAGCAGTTCTTC; CDR3 protein: CASATSGRVNEQFF
J gene: TRBJ2-1; CDR3 length: 14; clone size: NA; D gene: NA; V gene: TRBV6-1; CDR3 DNA: TGTGCCAGCAGTAGGGACAACGTGGACAATGAGCAGTTCTTC; CDR3 protein: CASSRDNVDNEQFF
J gene: TRBJ2-2; CDR3 length: 14; clone size: NA; D gene: NA; V gene: TRBV5-1; CDR3 DNA: TGCGCCAGCACCAGGGACACATCTTACGGGGAGCTGTTTTTT; CDR3 protein: CASTRDTSYGELFF
J gene: TRBJ2-7; CDR3 length: 15; clone size: once; D gene: TRBD2; V gene: TRBV10-3; CDR3 DNA: TGTGCCATCCGGTCTAGCGGGCCCCTATCCTACGAGCAGTACTTC; CDR3 protein: CAIRSSGPLSYEQYF
J gene: TRBJ1-5; CDR3 length: 13; clone size: once; D gene: NA; V gene: TRBV5-5; CDR3 DNA: TGTGCCAGCAGCTTGGAGTCGGGTCAGCCCCAGCATTTT; CDR3 protein: CASSLESGQPQHF
J gene: TRBJ2-1; CDR3 length: 16; clone size: NA; D gene: NA; V gene: TRBV11-1; CDR3 DNA: TGTGCCAGCAGCTTAGAGAGGGGGGGGCTTTACAATGAGCAGTTCTTC; CDR3 protein: CASSLERGGLYNEQFF